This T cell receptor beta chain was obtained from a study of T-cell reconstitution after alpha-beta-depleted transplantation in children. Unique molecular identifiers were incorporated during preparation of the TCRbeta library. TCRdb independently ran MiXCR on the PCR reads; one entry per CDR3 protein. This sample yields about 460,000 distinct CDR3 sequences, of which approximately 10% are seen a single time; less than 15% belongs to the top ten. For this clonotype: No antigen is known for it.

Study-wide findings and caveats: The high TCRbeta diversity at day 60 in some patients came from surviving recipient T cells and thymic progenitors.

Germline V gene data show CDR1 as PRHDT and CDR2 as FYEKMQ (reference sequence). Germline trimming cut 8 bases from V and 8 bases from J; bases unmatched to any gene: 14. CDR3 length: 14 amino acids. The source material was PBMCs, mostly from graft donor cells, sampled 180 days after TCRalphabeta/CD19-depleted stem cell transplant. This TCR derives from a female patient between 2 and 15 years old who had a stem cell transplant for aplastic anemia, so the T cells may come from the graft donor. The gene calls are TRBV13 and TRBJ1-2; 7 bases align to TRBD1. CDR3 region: CASHPLGQANGYTF. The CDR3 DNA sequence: TGTGCCAGCCACCCCCTTGGACAGGCAAACGGCTACACCTTC.